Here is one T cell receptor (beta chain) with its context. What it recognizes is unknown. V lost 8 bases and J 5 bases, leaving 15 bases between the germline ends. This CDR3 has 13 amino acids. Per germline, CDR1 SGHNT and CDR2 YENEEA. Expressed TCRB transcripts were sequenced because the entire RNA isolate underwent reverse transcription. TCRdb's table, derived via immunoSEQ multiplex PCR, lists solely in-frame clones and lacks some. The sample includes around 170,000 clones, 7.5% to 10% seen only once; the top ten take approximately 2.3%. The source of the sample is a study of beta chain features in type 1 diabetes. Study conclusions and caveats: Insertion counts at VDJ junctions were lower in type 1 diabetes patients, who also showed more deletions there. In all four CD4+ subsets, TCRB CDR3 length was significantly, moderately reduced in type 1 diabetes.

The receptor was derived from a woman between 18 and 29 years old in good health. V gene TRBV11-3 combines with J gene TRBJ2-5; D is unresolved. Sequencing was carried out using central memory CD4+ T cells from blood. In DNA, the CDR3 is TGTGCCAGCGGCATATTAGCCGGCGAGACCCAGTACTTC. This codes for CASGILAGETQYF.